Detailed here is one T cell receptor beta chain. Losses at the gene ends were 6 bases for V and 2 bases for J; bases not matched to a gene: 2. The germline gives CDR1 SNHLY, CDR2 FYNNEI. The CDR3 covers 14 residues. The data belong to a study of T-cell reconstitution after alpha-beta-depleted transplantation in children. The TCRbeta library incorporated unique molecular identifiers. From the PCR reads, TCRdb called clonotypes with MiXCR, one entry per CDR3 protein. Of about 250,000 distinct CDR3 sequences detected, 24% appear once; the ten largest clones hold about 5%. This sequence was found in a female patient aged 2-9 years who had a stem cell transplant for congenital amegakaryocytic thrombocytopenia, so the T cells may come from the graft donor. The starting material was PBMCs, mostly from graft donor cells, obtained 360 days after TCRalphabeta/CD19-depleted stem cell transplant. The rearrangement uses TRBV2 and TRBJ2-7, with TRBD2 matching 12 bases. CDR3 region: CASRLAGGTYEQYF. The CDR3 DNA reads as TGTGCCAGCAGACTAGCGGGAGGAACCTACGAGCAGTACTTC.